The rows below give T cell receptor beta chains drawn from one sample of a study of PD-L1 blockade in urothelial cancer. Clones were sequenced by immunoSEQ multiplex PCR, and TCRdb holds only the in-frame ones, with some missing. The sample has 80,000 to 130,000 clones, approximately 90% seen once. The source material was PBMCs, sampled around atezolizumab (anti-PD-L1) treatment. The receptor source for this set is a woman of 80 years or more with urothelial cancer. The CDR3 runs from the conserved cysteine through the conserved F or W. A D gene is named only where the DNA matches it firmly. Where a row states a size, it is once, few, many or the class of an expanded clone; other rows omit it.

15	.	TRBV2	.	TRBJ1-5	TGTGCCAGCAGCGTCGGACAGTCCAGCAATCAGCCCCAGCATTTT	CASSVGQSSNQPQHF
14	.	TRBV6-1	.	TRBJ1-1	TGTGCCAGCATCGCCGTAGTCACGGGCACTGAAGCTTTCTTT	CASIAVVTGTEAFF
14	.	TRBV28	.	TRBJ1-1	TGTGCCAGCAGTTTCGAGGGATTGAACACTGAAGCTTTCTTT	CASSFEGLNTEAFF
16	TRBD2	TRBV7-6	.	TRBJ2-3	TGTGCCAGCAGCCCGGGACTAGCGGGAGGCGCAGATACGCAGTATTTT	CASSPGLAGGADTQYF
16	TRBD2	TRBV28	.	TRBJ2-3	TGTGCCACTGGACTAGCGGGAGACTCTAGCACAGATACGCAGTATTTT	CATGLAGDSSTDTQYF
15	.	TRBV6-1	.	TRBJ1-2	TGTGCCAGCAGAGCAGATGGAGGGATCAACTATGGCTACACCTTC	CASRADGGINYGYTF
15	TRBD1	TRBV7-6	.	TRBJ2-7	TGTGCCAGCAGCGAGACAGGGCAGCCGATATACGAGCAGTACTTC	CASSETGQPIYEQYF
17	.	TRBV18	.	TRBJ2-1	TGTGCCAGCTCACCACTTCCATTGGGCAGCTTGTACAATGAGCAGTTCTTC	CASSPLPLGSLYNEQFF
13	.	TRBV6-4	.	TRBJ2-3	TGTGCCAGCAGCGCCGGGACAAAAGATACGCAGTATTTT	CASSAGTKDTQYF
12	.	TRBV30	.	TRBJ2-3	TGTGCCTGGTCTCTAGAAGACGGTACGCAGTATTTT	CAWSLEDGTQYF
15	.	TRBV9	.	TRBJ2-2	TGTGCCAGCAGCGTAGGGGGCGCGAGCACCGGGGAGCTGTTTTTT	CASSVGGASTGELFF
14	TRBD1	TRBV11-3	.	TRBJ2-5	TGTGCCAGCAGCTCCAGACAGGGTCAAGAGACCCAGTACTTC	CASSSRQGQETQYF
16	.	TRBV28	once	TRBJ2-1	TGTGCCAGCAGTAGCCGTAGCGGACCATCCTACAATGAGCAGTTCTTC	CASSSRSGPSYNEQFF